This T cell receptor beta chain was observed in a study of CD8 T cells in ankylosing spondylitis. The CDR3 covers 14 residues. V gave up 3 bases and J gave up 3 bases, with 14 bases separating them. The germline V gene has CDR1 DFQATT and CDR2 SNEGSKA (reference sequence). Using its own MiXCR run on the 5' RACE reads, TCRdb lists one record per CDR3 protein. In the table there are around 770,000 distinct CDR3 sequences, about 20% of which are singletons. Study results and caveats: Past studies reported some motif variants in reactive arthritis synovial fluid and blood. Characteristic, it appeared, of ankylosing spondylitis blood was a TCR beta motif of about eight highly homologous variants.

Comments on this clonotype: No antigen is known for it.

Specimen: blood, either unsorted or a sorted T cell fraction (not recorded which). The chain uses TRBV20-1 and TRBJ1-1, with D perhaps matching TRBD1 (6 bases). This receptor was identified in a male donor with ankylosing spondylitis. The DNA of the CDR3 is TGCAGTGCTAGGGGGGCCCGGTGGCACACTGAAGCTTTCTTT. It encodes CSARGARWHTEAFF.